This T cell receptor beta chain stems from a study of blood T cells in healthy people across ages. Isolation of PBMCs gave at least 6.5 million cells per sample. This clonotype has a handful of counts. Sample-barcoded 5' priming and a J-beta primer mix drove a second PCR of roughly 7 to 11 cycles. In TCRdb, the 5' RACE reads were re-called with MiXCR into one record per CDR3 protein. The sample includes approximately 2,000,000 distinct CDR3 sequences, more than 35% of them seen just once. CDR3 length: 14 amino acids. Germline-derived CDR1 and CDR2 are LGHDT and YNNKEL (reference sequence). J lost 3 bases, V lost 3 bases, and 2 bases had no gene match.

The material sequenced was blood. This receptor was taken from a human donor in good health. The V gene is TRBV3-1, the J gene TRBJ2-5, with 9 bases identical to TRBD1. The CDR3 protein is CASSHGDREETQYF. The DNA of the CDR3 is TGTGCCAGCAGCCATGGGGACAGGGAAGAGACCCAGTACTTC.